A single sample is the source of the 14 T cell receptor beta chains below, sequenced in a study of glioma-infiltrating T cells. Amplification of TCR alpha and beta CDR3 regions from RNA used iRepertoire nested multiplex PCR. TCRdb redid the calling of the multiplex PCR reads with MiXCR, one entry per CDR3 protein. The sample lists fewer than 200,000 distinct CDR3 sequences, 32% occurring once. The source material was glioma tissue, nonneoplastic brain tissue, or PBMCs (not recorded which). The receptors stem from a human donor with low-grade glioma or glioblastoma, undergoing nonglioma brain surgery, or in good health (not recorded which).

This clonotype was picked up a small number of times. This chain connects TRBV5-6 to TRBJ1-5, with 9 bases aligning to TRBD1. Germline CDR1 and CDR2: SGHDT and YYEEEE. The CDR3 is 16 residues long. V gave up 4 bases and J gave up 4 bases; unmatched junction bases: 9. The CDR3 is CASSLGSGQGNQPQHF. The CDR3 DNA follows: TGTGCCAGCAGCCTGGGGTCCGGACAGGGGAATCAGCCCCAGCATTTT.

This clonotype was picked up many times. This chain joins TRBV6-1 and TRBJ2-7; 7 bases are a match to TRBD1. Per germline, CDR1 MNHNS and CDR2 SASEGT. V dropped 1 base and J dropped 3; count of bases not matched to a gene: 6. CDR3 length equals 15 residues. This CDR3 reads CASSEGTGAHYEQYF. The CDR3 DNA reads as TGTGCCAGCAGTGAAGGGACAGGTGCTCACTACGAGCAGTACTTC.

As to this clonotype: This may be a read error, as it is one base from a much larger clone. As the CDR3 is not closed by the conserved phenylalanine or tryptophan, this likely results from a read error. The chain links TRBV6-1 to TRBJ2-1, with D unresolved. The CDR3 contains 13 residues. Germline-derived CDR1 and CDR2 are MNHNS and SASEGT. The ends were cut back, 1 base at V and 7 bases at J, with 8 bases in the middle. The CDR3 here is CASSEDPGNEQFL. CDR3 DNA: TGTGCCAGCAGTGAAGACCCCGGGAATGAGCAGTTCCTC.

On this clonotype itself: At one end, the junction sequence differs from germline, possibly due to a read error. The V call is TRBV28, the J call TRBJ1-1; D unresolved. The CDR3 sequence is 11 residues long. Germline V lookup: CDR1 MDHEN, CDR2 SYDVKM. Here the CDR3 DNA reads TGTGCCAGCACAGAGAACACTAAAGCTTTCTTT. Its translation: CASTENTKAFF.

This clonotype has only one observation. At one end the junction does not follow the germline gene, possibly because of a read error. The V call is TRBV4-1, the J call TRBJ1-5, with 10 bases matching TRBD1. The CDR3 loop spans 19 amino acids. From germline, CDR1 is MGHRA and CDR2 YSYEKL. The CDR3 reads CASSPRTGGTYESNRPKHF. For the CDR3, the DNA is TGCGCCAGCAGCCCGAGGACAGGGGGGACCTATGAAAGCAATCGGCCCAAGCATTTT.

This clonotype was observed at least ten times. The rearrangement links TRBV20-1 to TRBJ2-7; D gene ambiguous. V lost 2 bases, J lost 3 bases, and 8 bases lay in between. CDR1 and CDR2 (germline): DFQATT, SNEGSKA (reference sequence). The CDR3 covers 12 residues. Here the CDR3 reads CSARNSFYEQYF. The CDR3 nucleotides read TGCAGTGCTAGAAACAGCTTCTACGAGCAGTACTTC.

This sequence joins TRBV7-2 and TRBJ2-1; D remains ambiguous. The V gene's germline CDR1 is SGHTA and CDR2 FQGNSA. With 4 bases removed from V and 6 bases from J, the gap between germline ends came to 16 bases. The CDR3 sequence is 15 residues long. The CDR3 protein is CASSSQVSAPNEQFF. In DNA form, the CDR3 reads TGTGCCAGCAGCTCCCAGGTATCTGCACCCAATGAGCAGTTCTTC.

This clonotype occurred many times. The CDR3 loop reads CASSLSRIGSTGSYEQYF. DNA for the CDR3: TGTGCCAGCAGTTTATCGAGGATTGGGTCGACAGGGAGCTACGAGCAGTACTTC. The genes are TRBV28 and TRBJ2-7; 7 bases match TRBD1. Looked up from germline, CDR1 is MDHEN and CDR2 is SYDVKM. The CDR3 contains 18 residues. Trimming cost V 1 base and J 3 bases; bases outside gene matches: 15. Full variable domain (remainder filled in from reference TRBV28 and TRBJ2-7): DVKVTQSSRYLVKRTGEKVFLECVQDMDHENMFWYRQDPGLGLRLIYFSYDVKMKEKGDIPEGYSVSREKKERFSLILESASTNQTSMYLCASSLSRIGSTGSYEQYFGPGTRLTVT.

This chain uses TRBV11-2 with TRBJ2-5, with D unclear. V was cut by 1 base and J by 0 bases, with 6 bases left in between. The CDR3 length is 14 residues. In germline, CDR1 is SGHAT, CDR2 FQNNGV. CDR3 nucleotides: TGTGCCAGCAGCTTAGGCGTCTACCAAGAGACCCAGTACTTC. Translating gives CASSLGVYQETQYF.

This clonotype appeared once. The rearrangement links TRBV10-3 to TRBJ2-7; 7 bases line up with TRBD1. Trimming at V came to 4 bases and at J to 1 base, leaving 19 bases not matched to a gene. The germline gives CDR1 ENHRY, CDR2 SYGVKD. This CDR3 contains 19 residues. The DNA of the CDR3 is TGTGCCATCAGTGGGGGCTTTAGGGGGCGAACCCCCATTTCCTACGAGCAGTACTTC. Protein sequence: CAISGGFRGRTPISYEQYF.

A word on this clonotype: Sequence at one end of the junction differs from germline and may be a read error. The chain uses TRBV27 and TRBJ1-6; tentatively, D is TRBD1 (5 bases). The CDR3 is 14 residues long. Per germline, CDR1 MNHEY and CDR2 SMNVEV (reference sequence). The CDR3 DNA reads TGTGTCAGCATTTTTATGGGGCCTAATTCACTCCTCCACTTT. It is translated as CVSIFMGPNSLLHF.

In this sample, this clonotype turned up many times. Here the CDR3 reads CAIQGSAGSYEQYF. The CDR3, as DNA: TGTGCCATCCAGGGATCCGCGGGATCCTACGAGCAGTACTTC. The chain recombines TRBV6-1 with TRBJ2-7; a weak D match, TRBD2 (6 bases). This CDR3 spans 14 amino acids. V gave up 10 bases and J gave up 1 base, with 17 bases separating them. Germline CDR1 reads MNHNS; CDR2 reads SASEGT.

The chain has TRBV20-1 and TRBJ1-5; D remains unclear. Germline V gives CDR1 DFQATT, CDR2 SNEGSKA (reference sequence). This CDR3 comprises 13 residues. The V end lost 2 bases, the J end lost 0 bases, and 5 bases lay between the germline ends. The CDR3 DNA sequence: TGCAGTGCTAGACAGTTTAGCAATCAGCCCCAGCATTTT. Translated: CSARQFSNQPQHF.

This clonotype has more than one count but fewer than ten. The chain uses TRBV19 and TRBJ2-7; D might be TRBD1 (6 bases). The CDR3 consists of 14 residues. Trimming shortened V by 6 bases and J by 5 bases, and 17 bases separated the two germline ends. CDR1 and CDR2 from the germline V gene are LNHDA and SQIVND (reference sequence). This CDR3 is CASRTGLLSNEQYF. Here the CDR3 DNA reads TGTGCCAGTAGAACAGGGTTATTATCCAACGAGCAGTACTTC.